This T cell receptor beta chain was identified in a study of T cells in tumors after PD-1 blockade. Study in general: Patients had no prior checkpoint blockade, systemic immunosuppressants, or anti-cancer therapy within 4 weeks. Peripheral blood samples averaged around 33,000 unique clonotypes and roughly 110,000 templates. Study results and limitations: Some novel exhausted tumor clones appeared in pre-treatment blood, suggesting peripheral recruitment.

CDR1 is MGHDK and CDR2 is SYGVNS in the germline V gene. The CDR3 extends over 12 amino acids. Trimming stripped 8 bases from V and 6 bases from J, with 13 bases between. With respect to this clone: What it binds is not known.

Using immunoSEQ multiplex PCR, the repertoire was profiled, and TCRdb retains in-frame clones only, with some absent. The sample consists of 45,000 or so clones, roughly 80% of them appearing once. Tumor or blood genomic DNA was sequenced, with inputs of roughly 616 ng to 6,004 ng. The source was PBMCs, collected before anti-PD-1 therapy. The sequence was obtained from a human donor with advanced basal cell or squamous cell carcinoma (not recorded which). The chain is built from TRBV25-1 and TRBJ1-2, with D unresolved. As DNA, the CDR3 is TGTGCCAGCGGATCAACCACGAATGGCTACACCTTC. Translation gives CASGSTTNGYTF.